Presented here are 10 T cell receptor beta chains from one specimen sequenced in a study of shared clonotypes between healthy human individuals. Sequencing used immunoSEQ multiplex PCR; TCRdb keeps in-frame clones, though not all of them. The top ten clones hold 1.5% to 2% of a sample with roughly 700,000 clones, about 74% of them seen once. The material sequenced was memory CD4+ T cells sorted from blood. Subset noted: CD45RA-negative fraction. The receptors stem from a woman aged 25 to 39 in good health.

This chain uses TRBV7-3 with TRBJ2-3, with D uncertain. Germline-derived CDR1 and CDR2 are SGHTA and FQGTGA. With 1 base removed from V and 6 bases from J, the gap between germline ends came to 2 bases. This CDR3 region has 11 residues. The CDR3 region is CASSLSDTQYF. CDR3 sequence (DNA): TGTGCCAGCAGCTTAAGCGATACGCAGTATTTT.

This chain uses TRBV6-1 with TRBJ2-2; D uncertain. CDR3 length: 12 residues. V was clipped by 5 bases and J by 10 bases, with 11 bases between them. Germline loops: CDR1 MNHNS, CDR2 SASEGT. CDR3 nucleotides: TGTGCCAGCAGTCGGACCGCCCCGGAGCTGTTTTTT. It codes for CASSRTAPELFF.

This chain joins TRBV5-1 and TRBJ1-2, with D perhaps TRBD1 (6 bases). Germline V gene lookup returns CDR1 SGHRS and CDR2 YFSETQ. Trimming took 5 bases from V and 6 from J, leaving 20 bases between them. The CDR3 totals 15 residues. The CDR3 DNA follows: TGCGCCAGCAGACGGGGATACGACAGGACGGATGGCTACACCTTC. Translation gives CASRRGYDRTDGYTF.

The chain employs TRBV12-5 and TRBJ2-3; TRBD2 matches at 10 bases. Germline V CDR1 and CDR2: LGHNT, FRNRAP. V shed 0 bases, J shed 4 bases, and the junction held 4 bases outside the gene matches. This CDR3 is 16 amino acids long. The CDR3 loop is CASGLVLAGRADTQYF. The CDR3, as DNA: TGTGCTAGTGGTTTGGTACTAGCGGGAAGGGCAGATACGCAGTATTTT. Together with reference TRBV12-5 and TRBJ2-3, the CDR3 gives the full variable domain: DARVTQTPRHKVTEMGQEVTMRCQPILGHNTVFWYRQTMMQGLELLAYFRNRAPLDDSGMPKDRFSAEMPDATLATLKIQPSEPRDSAVYFCASGLVLAGRADTQYFGPGTRLTVL.

V usage is TRBV2 and J usage is TRBJ1-5, with a possible D match to TRBD1 (6 bases). Trimming stripped 3 bases from V and 0 bases from J, with 18 bases between. The CDR3 totals 18 residues. Germline-derived CDR1 and CDR2 are SNHLY and FYNNEI. The CDR3 nucleotides read TGTGCCAGCAGTGACTCACGGCAGGGGCGGTATAGCAATCAGCCCCAGCATTTT. Encoded protein: CASSDSRQGRYSNQPQHF.

The genes are TRBV18 and TRBJ2-6; 7 bases match TRBD1. CDR3 size: 18 residues. J gave up 0 bases and V 5 bases, and 10 bases lay outside the gene matches. Per the germline V gene, CDR1 is KGHSH and CDR2 is LQKENI. The CDR3 region has the DNA TGTGCCAGCTCAACTTACAGGGGCCCAGCCTCTGGGGCCAACGTCCTGACTTTC. It is translated as CASSTYRGPASGANVLTF.

V is TRBV4-1 and J is TRBJ1-1, with TRBD1 matching over 10 bases. The J segment lost 1 base and the V segment lost 3 bases, leaving 5 bases of the junction unmatched. The CDR3 extends over 16 amino acids. Germline CDR1 MGHRA, CDR2 YSYEKL. CDR3 sequence reads: CASSHPGTGANTEAFF. The CDR3 region has the DNA TGCGCCAGCAGCCACCCCGGGACAGGGGCGAACACTGAAGCTTTCTTT.

This chain uses TRBV4-1 with TRBJ2-1; the match to TRBD1 covers 7 bases. Unmatched junction bases numbered 12, after V lost 1 base and J lost 6 bases. Germline values: CDR1 MGHRA, CDR2 YSYEKL. This CDR3 has 17 residues. DNA for the CDR3: TGCGCCAGCAGCCAAGGGGGCGCATACAGGGGCAGCAATGAGCAGTTCTTC. Amino acids: CASSQGGAYRGSNEQFF.

This chain uses TRBV7-9 with TRBJ2-2, with 10 bases matching TRBD2. Germline lookup yields CDR1 SEHNR and CDR2 FQNEAQ (reference sequence). After removal of 9 bases from V and 5 bases from J, the junction contained 12 bases not matched to a gene. This CDR3 has 16 amino acids. CDR3 coding DNA: TGTGCCAGAAATCCAATTAGCGGGAGGATGACCGGGGAGCTGTTTTTT. Amino acid sequence: CARNPISGRMTGELFF.

In its sample, this clone was seen once. The chain carries TRBV5-6 and TRBJ2-4; D unclear. The CDR3 covers 15 residues. Trimming stripped 0 bases from V and 1 base from J, with 8 bases between. CDR1 and CDR2 from the germline V gene are SGHDT and YYEEEE. The CDR3 region has the DNA TGTGCCAGCAGCTTGGCTAAGGGTGCCAAAAACATTCAGTACTTC. Its protein is CASSLAKGAKNIQYF. The full variable domain, rest sourced from reference TRBV5-6 and TRBJ2-4, is DAGVTQSPTHLIKTRGQQVTLRCSPKSGHDTVSWYQQALGQGPQFIFQYYEEEERQRGNFPDRFSGHQFPNYSSELNVNALLLGDSALYLCASSLAKGAKNIQYFGAGTRLSVL.